Below, 22 T cell receptor beta chains from the same sample are listed, as sequenced in a study of cytomegalovirus exposure and HLA in healthy donors (dated by TCRdb to the late 2010s). The library was produced with the immunoSEQ multiplex PCR assay. For the multiplex PCR, a mixture combining 60 forward primers for TCR Vbeta segments and 13 reverse primers for TCR Jbeta segments was used. What TCRdb holds here is the immuneACCESS table cut down to in-frame rearrangements. Part of the clones is not present; checked against another copy, under half of the missing clones reflect an unresolved V gene, and the others are unexplained. In this sample the table shows about 140,000 clones, almost 85% of which occur a single time. The top ten constitute about 3.2% of the sample. What was sequenced was PBMCs. The receptors here all came from a man aged 18-30 years in good health and CMV-seropositive.

The genes are TRBV29-1 and TRBJ1-2; D unclear. Deletions cut 7 bases from V and 1 base from J, with 10 bases between. The CDR3 has 12 residues. The germline CDR1 and CDR2 sequences are SQVTM and ANQGSEA. CDR3 nucleotides: TGCAGCGACTTCGGGATTAACTATGGCTACACCTTC. Amino acids: CSDFGINYGYTF.

In this sample, this clone turned up once. The chain has TRBV27 and TRBJ2-1; tentatively, D is TRBD2 (9 bases). Trimming left V 5 bases short and J 7 bases short, with 27 bases between. This CDR3 is built from 18 residues. Germline CDR1 is MNHEY and CDR2 is SMNVEV (reference sequence). As DNA, the CDR3 is TGTGCCAGCAGTCCCGACAGGGGTGGCGGGAGGGCCATGAATGAGCAGTTCTTC. Amino acid sequence: CASSPDRGGGRAMNEQFF.

To note about this clone: One end of the junction is discordant with germline, which a read error may explain. The chain joins TRBV7-7 to TRBJ2-5, with D maybe TRBD1 (6 bases). Per the germline V gene, CDR1 is SSHAT and CDR2 is FNYEAQ (reference sequence). The CDR3 consists of 15 residues. This CDR3 reads CASSLDRTLQTTQYF. In DNA form, the CDR3 reads TGTGCTAGCAGCTTGGACAGAACACTACAGACCACCCAGTACTTC.

The gene calls are TRBV2 and TRBJ1-4; 8 nucleotides match TRBD1. The length of the CDR3 is 14 residues. Germline loops: CDR1 SNHLY, CDR2 FYNNEI. J was trimmed by 10 bases and V by 7 bases; bases with no gene match: 11. The CDR3 sequence is CASTNRDRSGKLFF. CDR3 DNA sequence: TGTGCCAGCACAAACCGGGACAGGAGTGGAAAACTGTTTTTT.

The chain joins TRBV27 to TRBJ2-5, with TRBD2 matching 7 bases. Germline assignment: CDR1 MNHEY and CDR2 SMNVEV (reference sequence). The CDR3 covers 16 residues. V dropped 7 bases and J dropped 3; count of bases not matched to a gene: 14. This CDR3 reads CASTPFPGRGEETQYF. CDR3 coding DNA: TGTGCCAGCACCCCCTTCCCTGGGAGGGGCGAAGAGACCCAGTACTTC.

This chain uses TRBV29-1 with TRBJ1-1; D call uncertain. Germline CDR1 and CDR2: SQVTM and ANQGSEA. CDR3 size: 11 residues. Trimming stripped 6 bases from V and 3 bases from J, with 8 bases between. The CDR3 DNA reads TGCAGCGTGGGCCAGTACACTGAAGCTTTCTTT. It translates to CSVGQYTEAFF.

The genes are TRBV11-3 and TRBJ2-2; 11 bases are shared with TRBD2. This CDR3 has 17 amino acids. In germline, CDR1 is SGHNT, CDR2 YENEEA. V gave up 0 bases and J gave up 3 bases; unmatched junction bases: 3. CDR3 region: CASSLDRSGRDTGELFF. CDR3 in DNA: TGTGCCAGCAGCTTAGACCGTAGCGGGAGGGACACCGGGGAGCTGTTTTTT.

The chain combines TRBV19 with TRBJ1-5, with D perhaps TRBD1 (5 bases). This CDR3 contains 13 residues. CDR1 and CDR2 from the germline V gene are LNHDA and SQIVND (reference sequence). Between the trimmed V and J ends, which lost 5 bases and 6 bases, there was a span of 11 bases. CDR3 region: CASSSYGGQPQHF. The CDR3 bases are TGTGCCAGTAGTTCCTACGGGGGTCAGCCCCAGCATTTT.

V and J are TRBV5-1 and TRBJ2-7, with D perhaps matching TRBD2 (7 bases). The CDR3 runs to 15 residues. V was pared by 7 bases and J by 5 bases, with 22 bases between. CDR1 and CDR2 (germline): SGHRS, YFSETQ. The CDR3 bases are TGCGCCAGCGCCCCTCGGGGGGCCCCTATGAACGAGCAGTACTTC. This gives the protein CASAPRGAPMNEQYF.

In this sample, this clone turned up a few times. This rearrangement joins TRBV5-1 to TRBJ1-3; 7 nucleotides align to TRBD1. The CDR3 is 15 amino acids. From germline, CDR1 is SGHRS and CDR2 YFSETQ. Losses at the gene ends were 3 bases for V and 2 bases for J; bases not matched to a gene: 5. The CDR3 sequence: CASSSARGPGNTIYF. CDR3 DNA: TGCGCCAGCAGCTCTGCGAGGGGGCCTGGAAACACCATATATTTT.

This rearrangement joins TRBV7-2 to TRBJ2-1, with TRBD1 matching over 7 bases. Looked up from germline, CDR1 is SGHTA and CDR2 is FQGNSA. The CDR3 is made up of 15 amino acids. After removal of 5 bases from V and 3 bases from J, the junction contained 7 bases not matched to a gene. The CDR3 sequence: CASSHRGRGYNEQFF. In DNA form, the CDR3 reads TGTGCCAGCAGCCACAGGGGAAGGGGCTACAATGAGCAGTTCTTC.

With respect to this clone: At one end the junction does not follow the germline gene, possibly because of a read error. The chain combines TRBV7-9 with TRBJ2-7; tentative D call: TRBD2 (5 bases). Germline V CDR1 and CDR2: SEHNR, FQNEAQ (reference sequence). This CDR3 is 14 amino acids long. The CDR3 sequence is CSSSLAITAGEQYF. In DNA form, the CDR3 reads TGTTCCAGCAGCTTAGCGATCACAGCAGGTGAGCAGTACTTC.

The rearrangement uses TRBV5-1 and TRBJ1-1; TRBD1 is a possible D gene (6 bases). Trimming shortened V by 0 bases and J by 12 bases, and 18 bases separated the two germline ends. The CDR3 contains 14 residues. CDR1 and CDR2 from the germline V gene are SGHRS and YFSETQ. The CDR3 spells CASSLEQWGGRTFF. The DNA for the CDR3 is TGCGCCAGCAGCTTGGAGCAATGGGGGGGCAGGACTTTCTTT.

The V and J genes are TRBV5-1 and TRBJ1-2; 7 bases match TRBD1. Germline CDR1 reads SGHRS; CDR2 reads YFSETQ. The CDR3 runs 13 residues. V lost 1 base to trimming and J lost 8 bases; unmatched junction nucleotides: 5. The CDR3 coding sequence is TGCGCCAGCAGCTTGACAGGGGATAAGGGCTACACCTTC. Residues: CASSLTGDKGYTF.

The chain combines TRBV28 with TRBJ1-2; D perhaps matches TRBD1 (6 bases). Trimming shortened V by 6 bases and J by 0 bases, and 14 bases separated the two germline ends. The germline gives CDR1 MDHEN, CDR2 SYDVKM. This CDR3 region has 15 residues. The CDR3 protein is CASSGGASTNYGYTF. In DNA, the CDR3 is TGTGCCAGCAGCGGGGGGGCCAGCACTAACTATGGCTACACCTTC.

In this sample, this clone turned up once. The chain combines TRBV28 with TRBJ2-1; 10 bases align to TRBD1. V was pared by 3 bases and J by 3 bases, with 5 bases of the junction left unmatched. Germline loops: CDR1 MDHEN, CDR2 SYDVKM. The CDR3 is made up of 16 amino acids. The CDR3 is CASSFRDRGLYNEQFF. In nucleotides, the CDR3 is TGTGCCAGCAGTTTCAGAGACAGGGGGCTCTACAATGAGCAGTTCTTC.

The table lists this clone with a few counts. This chain connects TRBV7-9 to TRBJ2-1; D possibly corresponds to TRBD2 (6 bases). Germline-derived CDR1 and CDR2 are SEHNR and FQNEAQ (reference sequence). The CDR3 is made up of 15 amino acids. V was trimmed by 2 bases and J by 0 bases, leaving 8 bases between them. The CDR3 loop reads CASSLSGSSYNEQFF. The CDR3 DNA follows: TGTGCCAGCAGCTTATCCGGGAGCTCCTACAATGAGCAGTTCTTC.

CDR3 in amino acids: CASSIKGLVRDEQFF. CDR3 nucleotides: TGTGCCAGCAGCATAAAAGGACTAGTTCGCGATGAGCAGTTCTTC. The genes are TRBV7-9 and TRBJ2-1; TRBD2 matches 7 bases. The germline V gene has CDR1 SEHNR and CDR2 FQNEAQ (reference sequence). After removal of 5 bases from V and 8 bases from J, the junction contained 12 bases not matched to a gene. There are 15 residues in the CDR3.

J is TRBJ2-1 and V is TRBV27, with 12 nucleotides matching TRBD2. V gave up 3 bases and J gave up 5 bases; unmatched junction bases: 8. CDR1 MNHEY and CDR2 SMNVEV come from the germline V gene (reference sequence). The CDR3 is 17 residues long. CDR3 nucleotides: TGTGCCAGCAGTTTGCTCGGGACTAGCGGGTTCCACAATGAGCAGTTCTTC. It codes for CASSLLGTSGFHNEQFF.

The chain has TRBV7-9 and TRBJ2-7; 11 bases line up with TRBD1. From germline, CDR1 is SEHNR and CDR2 FQNEAQ (reference sequence). This CDR3 is 14 amino acids long. V dropped 4 bases and J dropped 4; count of bases not matched to a gene: 3. The DNA of the CDR3 is TGTGCCAGCAGCTCCGGACAGGGGGCTTACGAGCAGTACTTC. Its translation: CASSSGQGAYEQYF.

The genes are TRBV6-5 and TRBJ2-7; D gene unclear. The ends were cut back, 5 bases at V and 0 bases at J, with 5 bases in the middle. The CDR3 covers 12 residues. Germline CDR1 is MNHEY and CDR2 is SVGAGI. CDR3 sequence (DNA): TGTGCCAGCAGTGAGATCTCCTACGAGCAGTACTTC. Its protein is CASSEISYEQYF.

The gene calls are TRBV19 and TRBJ2-7; 10 bases align to TRBD2. J gave up 2 bases and V 3 bases, and 4 bases lay outside the gene matches. The CDR3 runs 15 residues. Germline V gene lookup returns CDR1 LNHDA and CDR2 SQIVND (reference sequence). The CDR3 is CASSIGLAETYEQYF. In nucleotides, the CDR3 is TGTGCCAGTAGTATCGGACTAGCGGAGACCTACGAGCAGTACTTC.